The 31 T cell receptor beta chains given below trace back to one sample, sequenced in a study of blood T cell repertoires in COVID-19. This table comes from immunoSEQ multiplex PCR, and its TCRdb copy is limited to in-frame clones, with some not included. The sample shows roughly 99,000 clones, 80% to 85% of them seen only once. Sequenced sample: peripheral blood. These TCRs come from a human donor in a cohort sampled during active COVID-19.

The V and J genes are TRBV24-1 and TRBJ2-2, with 8 bases identical to TRBD2. Germline V gives CDR1 KGHDR, CDR2 SFDVKD. The J segment lost 0 bases and the V segment lost 0 bases, leaving 5 bases of the junction unmatched. The CDR3 contains 18 residues. CDR3 sequence (DNA): TGTGCCACCAGTGATTTGTTGCGGGGGGACCCGAACACCGGGGAGCTGTTTTTT. Protein product: CATSDLLRGDPNTGELFF.

The rearrangement uses TRBV4-3 and TRBJ2-7; D possibly corresponds to TRBD2 (5 bases). The germline V and J ends were trimmed by 4 bases and 5 bases, with 18 bases remaining between them. Germline V CDR1 and CDR2: LGHNA, YSLEER. The CDR3 runs to 15 residues. CDR3: CASSRTGPPGNEQYF. CDR3 nucleotide sequence: TGCGCCAGCAGCCGAACGGGCCCCCCGGGGAACGAGCAGTACTTC.

This rearrangement joins TRBV27 to TRBJ2-1; D may be TRBD2 (6 bases). The CDR3 totals 18 residues. Trimming pared 11 bases from V and 1 base from J, leaving 27 bases between. Germline V gene sequence: CDR1 MNHEY, CDR2 SMNVEV (reference sequence). This chain's CDR3 is CASYPRFSGGGSYNEQFF. The CDR3 region has the DNA TGTGCCTCGTATCCCCGATTCTCCGGCGGAGGGTCCTACAATGAGCAGTTCTTC.

This chain links TRBV3-1 (or the pseudogene TRBV3-2) with TRBJ2-1, with 10 positions matching TRBD1. V shed 4 bases and J 8 bases; nucleotides not matched to a gene: 2. CDR1 and CDR2 from the germline V gene are LGHDT and YNNKEL (reference sequence). The CDR3 covers 13 residues. Here the CDR3 DNA reads TGTGCCAGCAGCCGACAGGGGGCAGATGAGCAGTTCTTC. Its protein is CASSRQGADEQFF.

The genes are TRBV6-6 and TRBJ2-2; 7 nucleotides align to TRBD2. With V trimmed by 2 bases and J by 7 bases, 1 base remained unmatched. The germline CDR1 and CDR2 sequences are MNHNY and SVGAGI (reference sequence). The CDR3 contains 13 residues. The CDR3 bases are TGTGCCAGCAGTTACGGGGGGGACGGGGAGCTGTTTTTT. Encoded protein: CASSYGGDGELFF.

The chain joins TRBV19 to TRBJ1-6, with 9 bases aligning to TRBD1. J gave up 4 bases and V 3 bases, and 1 base lay outside the gene matches. CDR1 and CDR2 (germline): LNHDA, SQIVND (reference sequence). The CDR3 length is 15 residues. The CDR3 DNA reads TGTGCCAGTAGTATCGGGACAGGGTATAATTCACCCCTCCACTTT. Translated, it gives CASSIGTGYNSPLHF.

This clone turned up a few times. The V gene is TRBV5-4, the J gene TRBJ1-3, with D possibly matching TRBD1 (6 bases). This CDR3 has 18 residues. Trimming took 4 bases from V and 0 from J, leaving 20 bases between them. The V gene's germline CDR1 is SGHNT and CDR2 YYREEE (reference sequence). CDR3 protein: CASSPGTTVPSSGNTIYF. CDR3 nucleotide sequence: TGTGCCAGCAGCCCCGGGACAACGGTCCCCAGCTCTGGAAACACCATATATTTT.

The genes are TRBV29-1 and TRBJ2-2; TRBD2 agrees at 8 bases. In germline, CDR1 is SQVTM, CDR2 ANQGSEA. The CDR3 extends over 16 amino acids. V gave up 7 bases and J gave up 2 bases; unmatched junction bases: 12. In DNA form, the CDR3 reads TGCAGCGCTCGCCCGGGGGGGAGGATCAACACCGGGGAGCTGTTTTTT. Protein: CSARPGGRINTGELFF.

The CDR3 sequence: CATSSRGQAEAFF. The CDR3 DNA reads TGTGCCACCAGTAGCAGGGGGCAGGCTGAAGCTTTCTTT. The chain links TRBV24-1 to TRBJ1-1; 8 bases align to TRBD1. CDR3 size: 13 residues. Germline loops: CDR1 KGHDR, CDR2 SFDVKD. V shed 6 bases and J 6 bases; nucleotides not matched to a gene: 5.

V gene TRBV30 combines with J gene TRBJ1-2, with TRBD1 matching 7 bases. Germline V CDR1 and CDR2: GTSNPN, SVGIG (reference sequence). CDR3 length equals 13 residues. V lost 4 bases, J lost 5 bases, and 7 bases stayed unmatched. The CDR3 spells CAWNRDRPYGYTF. The CDR3 DNA reads TGTGCCTGGAACCGGGACAGACCTTATGGCTACACCTTC.

The chain recombines TRBV28 with TRBJ1-2; D is perhaps TRBD1 (5 bases). The CDR3 extends over 13 amino acids. Trimming took off 6 bases at V and 4 bases at J, with 12 bases between the two ends. Germline V gene lookup returns CDR1 MDHEN and CDR2 SYDVKM. The CDR3 nucleotides are TGTGCCAGCAGGGGCGGGGGACGCTATGGCTACACCTTC. It translates to CASRGGGRYGYTF.

The rearrangement links TRBV9 to TRBJ1-5; possible D gene TRBD1, 5 bases. Trimming left V 0 bases short and J 5 bases short, with 12 bases between. The CDR3 runs to 15 residues. Germline V lookup: CDR1 SGDLS, CDR2 YYNGEE. The DNA for the CDR3 is TGTGCCAGCAGCGTAGAGGGAGGGGACGATCAGCCCCAGCATTTT. This gives the protein CASSVEGGDDQPQHF.

The J gene is TRBJ2-3, the V gene TRBV4-3; possibly TRBD1 for D (5 bases). The CDR3 has 18 residues. CDR1 is LGHNA and CDR2 is YSLEER in the germline V gene. Trimming stripped 0 bases from V and 3 bases from J, with 19 bases between. The DNA of the CDR3 is TGCGCCAGCAGCCAAGATGGGGCCAGGTTGGTAGGAACAGATACGCAGTATTTT. As protein: CASSQDGARLVGTDTQYF.

This clone came up once. This chain connects TRBV27 to TRBJ2-5; D might be TRBD2 (5 bases). The CDR3 extends over 13 amino acids. From germline, CDR1 is MNHEY and CDR2 SMNVEV (reference sequence). The ends were cut back, 8 bases at V and 4 bases at J, with 14 bases in the middle. The CDR3 coding sequence is TGTGCCAGCGGTCGAATCGGAGGAGAGACCCAGTACTTC. Protein: CASGRIGGETQYF.

The chain has TRBV27 and TRBJ1-1; D perhaps matches TRBD1 (6 bases). The CDR3 length is 15 residues. Germline CDR1 MNHEY, CDR2 SMNVEV (reference sequence). V was cut by 0 bases and J by 6 bases, with 14 bases left in between. CDR3 coding DNA: TGTGCCAGCAGTTTATCGAACAGGGTAGTTTCTGAAGCTTTCTTT. This gives the protein CASSLSNRVVSEAFF.

This clone was picked up one time. The chain couples TRBV27 to TRBJ2-7, with TRBD2 identical over 12 bases. The CDR3 has 17 residues. V lost 3 bases, J lost 1 base, and 7 bases stayed unmatched. Germline CDR1 MNHEY, CDR2 SMNVEV (reference sequence). In nucleotides, the CDR3 is TGTGCCAGCAGTTTCGCGTCTAGCGGGAGGGTGTCCTACGAGCAGTACTTC. This gives the protein CASSFASSGRVSYEQYF.

The J gene is TRBJ1-1, the V gene TRBV30, with D maybe TRBD1 (6 bases). The CDR3 contains 13 residues. CDR1 and CDR2 from the germline V gene are GTSNPN and SVGIG (reference sequence). V lost 1 base to trimming and J lost 4 bases, with 10 bases between them. The CDR3 reads CAWSASRGTEAFF. The DNA of the CDR3 is TGTGCCTGGAGTGCCTCCAGGGGCACTGAAGCTTTCTTT.

This clone has just a few counts. V gene TRBV28 combines with J gene TRBJ1-6, with 10 bases matching TRBD1. The germline V gene has CDR1 MDHEN and CDR2 SYDVKM. V gave up 5 bases and J gave up 7 bases; unmatched junction bases: 5. This CDR3 has 15 residues. The CDR3 DNA sequence: TGTGCCAGCAGTCCTCCGGGACAGGGGAATTCACCCCTCCACTTT. Residues: CASSPPGQGNSPLHF.

The J gene is TRBJ2-1, the V gene TRBV2; TRBD2 matches 7 bases. Trimming cost V 3 bases and J 2 bases; bases outside gene matches: 4. Germline CDR1 is SNHLY and CDR2 is FYNNEI. The CDR3 is 15 residues long. The CDR3 is CASSDHRGAYNEQFF. Written as DNA, the CDR3 is TGTGCCAGCAGTGATCACCGGGGGGCCTACAATGAGCAGTTCTTC.

In its sample, this clone was seen once. The V gene is TRBV4-1, the J gene TRBJ2-7; 9 bases are shared with TRBD1. Germline V gene lookup returns CDR1 MGHRA and CDR2 YSYEKL. This CDR3 comprises 15 residues. The ends lost 2 bases at V and 5 bases at J; junction bases unmatched: 7. The CDR3 sequence: CASSQNDRGTDEQYF. The CDR3, as DNA: TGCGCCAGCAGCCAAAACGACAGGGGGACGGACGAGCAGTACTTC.

The chain links TRBV3-1 (or the pseudogene TRBV3-2) to TRBJ1-1, with 10 nucleotides matching TRBD1. CDR1 is LGHDT and CDR2 is YNNKEL in the germline V gene (reference sequence). The V segment lost 4 bases and the J segment 5 bases; nucleotides outside the gene matches: 10. CDR3 length: 16 amino acids. The CDR3 spells CASSRRPDRGWTEAFF. The CDR3 DNA is TGTGCCAGCAGCCGCCGACCGGACAGGGGGTGGACTGAAGCTTTCTTT.

The V and J genes are TRBV2 and TRBJ2-5; the D gene is possibly TRBD2 (5 bases). Deletions cut 4 bases from V and 5 bases from J, with 17 bases between. The germline gives CDR1 SNHLY, CDR2 FYNNEI. The CDR3 sequence is 15 residues long. The CDR3 sequence is CASSAPGGSRETQYF. For the CDR3, the DNA is TGTGCCAGCAGTGCCCCCGGAGGCAGTCGGGAGACCCAGTACTTC.

The genes are TRBV6-5 and TRBJ2-1; D gene unclear. CDR1 is MNHEY, CDR2 SVGAGI, per germline. CDR3 length: 13 residues. With 11 bases removed from V and 0 bases from J, the gap between germline ends came to 11 bases. The CDR3 reads CAGQRSSYNEQFF. DNA for the CDR3: TGTGCCGGTCAAAGGAGCTCCTACAATGAGCAGTTCTTC.

A few counts support this clone. The rearrangement links TRBV3-1 (or the pseudogene TRBV3-2) to TRBJ2-4, with 7 bases that match TRBD2. Trimming took 2 bases from V and 10 from J; bases not matched to a gene: 2. The germline V gene has CDR1 LGHDT and CDR2 YNNKEL (reference sequence). The CDR3 has 12 amino acids. CDR3 in DNA: TGTGCCAGCAGCCAAATGGGACTAATTCAGTACTTC. Protein sequence: CASSQMGLIQYF.

The rearrangement uses TRBV18 and TRBJ2-5; 12 bases align to TRBD2. The CDR3 covers 16 residues. Germline loops: CDR1 KGHSH, CDR2 LQKENI. V dropped 3 bases and J dropped 4; count of bases not matched to a gene: 6. The CDR3 spells CASSPTTSGRGETQYF. CDR3 DNA sequence: TGTGCCAGCTCACCGACGACTAGCGGGAGAGGAGAGACCCAGTACTTC.

The J gene is TRBJ2-7, the V gene TRBV5-1; 7 bases align to TRBD1. There are 14 residues in the CDR3. V was pared by 3 bases and J by 4 bases, with 7 bases of the junction left unmatched. CDR1 and CDR2 from the germline V gene are SGHRS and YFSETQ. DNA for the CDR3: TGCGCCAGCAGCTCGCCGGGACAGAATTACGAGCAGTACTTC. Translating gives CASSSPGQNYEQYF. The full variable domain, in which reference TRBV5-1 and TRBJ2-7 provide the parts outside the CDR3, is KAGVTQTPRYLIKTRGQQVTLSCSPISGHRSVSWYQQTPGQGLQFLFEYFSETQRNKGNFPGRFSGRQFSNSRSEMNVSTLELGDSALYLCASSSPGQNYEQYFGPGTRLTVT.

The rearrangement uses TRBV19 and TRBJ1-2; perhaps TRBD1 as D (5 bases). With 5 bases removed from V and 8 bases from J, the gap between germline ends came to 18 bases. The CDR3 has 14 amino acids. CDR1 is LNHDA, CDR2 SQIVND, per germline (reference sequence). CDR3 in DNA: TGTGCCAGTAGTCTCACCTCAGTCAGGGAAGGCTACACCTTC. This gives the protein CASSLTSVREGYTF.

This clone was recorded only once. This chain uses TRBV7-3 with TRBJ2-2; D not certain. The CDR3 covers 16 residues. Germline-derived CDR1 and CDR2 are SGHTA and FQGTGA. The V and J ends lost 5 bases and 6 bases respectively, with 19 bases between them. Here the CDR3 reads CASSLIGVAGSGELFF. The CDR3 DNA reads TGTGCCAGCAGCCTAATAGGAGTAGCCGGGTCCGGGGAGCTGTTTTTT.

This rearrangement joins TRBV28 to TRBJ2-7; D might be TRBD2 (5 bases). The CDR3 has 15 residues. V was pared by 5 bases and J by 2 bases, with 16 bases between. CDR1 MDHEN and CDR2 SYDVKM come from the germline V gene. The CDR3 DNA is TGTGCCAGCAGTATTGTGGACTCCTCGACCTACGAGCAGTACTTC. This translates into CASSIVDSSTYEQYF.

This rearrangement joins TRBV6-4 to TRBJ1-4; D unresolved. The CDR3 has 15 residues. CDR1 is MRHNA, CDR2 SNTAGT, per germline. Trimming pared 4 bases from V and 3 bases from J, leaving 12 bases between. The CDR3 here is CASSVQWWSNEKLFF. The DNA for the CDR3 is TGTGCCAGCAGTGTCCAGTGGTGGTCTAATGAAAAACTGTTTTTT.

This chain connects TRBV10-3 to TRBJ1-3, with 7 bases identical to TRBD1. J lost 1 base, V lost 5 bases, and 5 bases had no gene match. The germline V gene encodes CDR1 ENHRY and CDR2 SYGVKD. The CDR3 is made up of 15 amino acids. CDR3 in amino acids: CAISPGQTSGNTIYF. The DNA for the CDR3 is TGTGCCATCAGTCCGGGACAGACTTCTGGAAACACCATATATTTT.